This T cell receptor beta chain was found in a study of T cells in Graves' hyperthyroidism and ophthalmopathy. Study-wide context: The authors collected peripheral blood at initial diagnosis, before any treatment.

On the basis of clinical symptoms, serum thyroxine and TRAb, thyroid ultrasound and orbital computed tomography, diagnoses were made. General study results and limits: Most clonotypes expanded in thyroid above 0.001 were likewise present in blood.

Of note for this clonotype: Its antigen is unknown. A read error may be the cause here, since a much bigger clone is one base away.

There were TCR beta CDR3 regions amplified from RNA transcripts. During a first-round RT-PCR of the TCR CDR3, the HTBI primer set was used. TCRdb recomputed calls from the multiplex PCR reads with MiXCR, one row per CDR3 protein. The table shows some 560,000 distinct CDR3 sequences, with around 13% occurring only once. In germline, CDR1 is MDHEN, CDR2 SYDVKM. CDR3 size: 14 residues. The J gene is TRBJ1-5, the V gene TRBV28, with a weak D call TRBD2 (7 bases). The J call is in doubt because the DNA end fits TRBJ2-3 better. The sequence came from a woman between 40 and 55 years old with Graves' hyperthyroidism. Material for sequencing was blood. The CDR3 bases are TGTGCCAGCAGCCAAGGGGGGGGAAATCAGCCCCAGTATTTT. This translates into CASSQGGGNQPQYF.